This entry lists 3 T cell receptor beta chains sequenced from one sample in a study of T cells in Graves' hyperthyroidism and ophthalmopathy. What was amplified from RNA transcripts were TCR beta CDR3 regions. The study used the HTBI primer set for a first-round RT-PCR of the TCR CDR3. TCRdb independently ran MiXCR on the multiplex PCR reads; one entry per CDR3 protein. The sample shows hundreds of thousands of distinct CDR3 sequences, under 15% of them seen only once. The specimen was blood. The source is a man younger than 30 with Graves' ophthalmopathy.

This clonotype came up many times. The CDR3 nucleotides read TGTGCCAGCAGCTTCCTTATTTCCGGGACAGGGAAGGGCAATGAGCAGTTCTTC. Amino acid sequence: CASSFLISGTGKGNEQFF. The chain links TRBV11-2 to TRBJ2-1; 9 bases match TRBD1. Looked up from germline, CDR1 is SGHAT and CDR2 is FQNNGV. The V and J ends lost 3 bases and 6 bases, in that order; junction bases with no gene match: 15. The CDR3 runs to 18 residues.

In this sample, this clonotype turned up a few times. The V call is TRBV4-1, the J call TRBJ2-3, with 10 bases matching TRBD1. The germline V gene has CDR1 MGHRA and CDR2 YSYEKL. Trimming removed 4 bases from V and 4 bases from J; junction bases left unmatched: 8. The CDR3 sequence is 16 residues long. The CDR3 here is CASSPRQGAIADTQYF. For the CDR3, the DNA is TGCGCCAGCAGCCCCCGACAGGGGGCTATCGCAGATACGCAGTATTTT.

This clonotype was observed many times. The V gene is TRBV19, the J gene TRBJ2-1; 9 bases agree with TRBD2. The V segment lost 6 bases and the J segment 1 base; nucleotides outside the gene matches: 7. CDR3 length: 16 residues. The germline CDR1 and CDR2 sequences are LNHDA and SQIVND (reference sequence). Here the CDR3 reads CASRRAGGASYNEQFF. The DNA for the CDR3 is TGTGCCAGTAGACGTGCGGGAGGGGCATCCTACAATGAGCAGTTCTTC.